This T cell receptor beta chain came from a study of T cells expressing NK-cell markers. Study overall: It was sorted CD3+CD56+NKG2C+, CD3+CD56+NKG2C- and CD3+CD56-NKG2C+ T cells that supplied the TCR beta repertoires. Among the eight sequenced donors, seven tested HCMV-seropositive and one tested seronegative.

Germline CDR1 and CDR2: SGHTA and FQGNSA. This CDR3 comprises 17 residues. TCRdb reprocessed the 5' RACE reads and reports one entry per CDR3 protein, with no DNA. The ten top clones account for about 4%, within a sample of 300,000 or so distinct CDR3 sequences. The material sequenced was blood T cells: a sorted CD56 or NKG2C T cell subset, CD4+ or CD8+ T cells, or bulk PBMC T cells (not recorded which). The chain joins TRBV7-2 to TRBJ2-3; the TRBD1 assignment by TCRdb is unverifiable without DNA. The clonotype originates from a woman between 18 and 75 years old in good health. CDR3 in amino acids: CASSLVPGGGSADTQYF. The full variable domain, rest sourced from reference TRBV7-2 and TRBJ2-3, is GAGVSQSPSNKVTEKGKDVELRCDPISGHTALYWYRQSLGQGLEFLIYFQGNSAPDKSGLPSDRFSAERTGGSVSTLTIQRTQQEDSAVYLCASSLVPGGGSADTQYFGPGTRLTVL.